This is a list of T cell receptor beta chains from one sample in a study of response to subunit inactivated influenza vaccine. TCRdb re-called the RT-PCR reads through MiXCR, storing one row per CDR3 protein. This table holds about 540,000 distinct CDR3 sequences, approximately 22% found once. The same sample was also studied in work on T cells expressing NK-cell markers.

The sample in question was CD4+ T cells sorted from PBMCs, obtained about 13 days after vaccination. These receptors all stem from a man aged 45-65 years who received an inactivated influenza vaccine. CDR3s include the opening cysteine and the closing phenylalanine or tryptophan.

>TRBJ2-1|TRBV4-3
CASSQDEKGGREQFF
>TRBJ2-3|TRBV14
CASSPRGSLNTDTQYF
>TRBJ2-5|TRBV9
CASSVGMETQYF
>TRBJ2-1|TRBV10-3
CAIHGTVNNEQFF
>TRBJ2-2|TRBV7-2
CASSLVPGHRNTGELFF
>TRBJ2-3|TRBV20-1
CSARLLGITDTQYF
>TRBJ1-1|TRBV5-1
CASSHGSRLGTEAFF
>TRBJ1-5|TRBV10-3
CATRDGPNQPQHF
>TRBJ1-5|TRBV12-3/TRBV12-4
CASSLVGVGQPQHF
>TRBJ1-4|TRBV4-1
CASSQVQFNEKLFF
>TRBJ2-3|TRBV7-6
CATTVLAGSGTDTQYF
>TRBJ2-7|TRBV29-1
CSVEVNSYEQYF
>TRBJ2-1|TRBV28
CASSYQWLNEQFF
>TRBJ2-5|TRBV6-5
CASSYGGFQETQYF
>TRBJ2-5|TRBV6-2/TRBV6-3
CASTGQWLAIVETQYF
>TRBJ2-3|TRBV5-6
CASSFAGGADTQYF